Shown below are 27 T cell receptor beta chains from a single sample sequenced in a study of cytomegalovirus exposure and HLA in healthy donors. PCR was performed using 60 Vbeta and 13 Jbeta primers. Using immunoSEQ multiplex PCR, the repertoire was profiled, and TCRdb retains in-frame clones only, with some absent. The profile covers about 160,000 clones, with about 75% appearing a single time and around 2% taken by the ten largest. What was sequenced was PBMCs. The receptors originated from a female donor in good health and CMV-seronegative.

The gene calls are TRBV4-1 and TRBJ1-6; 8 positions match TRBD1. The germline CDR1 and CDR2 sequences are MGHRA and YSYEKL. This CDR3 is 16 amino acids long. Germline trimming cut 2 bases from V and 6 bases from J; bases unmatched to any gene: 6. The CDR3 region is CASSQSQGVRNSPLHF. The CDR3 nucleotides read TGCGCCAGCAGCCAATCACAGGGGGTTCGTAATTCACCCCTCCACTTT.

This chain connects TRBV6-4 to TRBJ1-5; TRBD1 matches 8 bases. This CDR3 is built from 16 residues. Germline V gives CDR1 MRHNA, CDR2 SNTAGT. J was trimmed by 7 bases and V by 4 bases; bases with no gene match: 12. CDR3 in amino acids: CASSGTDRETTQPQHF. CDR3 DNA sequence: TGTGCCAGCAGTGGCACGGACAGGGAGACGACGCAGCCCCAGCATTTT.

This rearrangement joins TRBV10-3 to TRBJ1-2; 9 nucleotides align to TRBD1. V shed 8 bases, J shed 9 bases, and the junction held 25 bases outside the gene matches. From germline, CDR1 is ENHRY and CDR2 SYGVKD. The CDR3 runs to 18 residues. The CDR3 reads CAISGDQLAIGTGYRYTF. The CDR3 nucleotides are TGTGCCATCTCAGGAGATCAATTGGCGATAGGGACAGGGTATCGCTACACCTTC.

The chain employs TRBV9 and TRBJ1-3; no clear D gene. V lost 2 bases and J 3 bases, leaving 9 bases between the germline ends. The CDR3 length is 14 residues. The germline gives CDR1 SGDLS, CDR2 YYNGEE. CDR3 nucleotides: TGTGCCAGCAGCGTCGGGTCAGATGGAAACACCATATATTTT. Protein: CASSVGSDGNTIYF.

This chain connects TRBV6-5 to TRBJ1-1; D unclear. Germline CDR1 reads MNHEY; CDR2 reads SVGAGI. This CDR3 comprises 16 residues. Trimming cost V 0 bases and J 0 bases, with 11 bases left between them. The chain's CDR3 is CASSYSGQALNTEAFF. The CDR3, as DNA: TGTGCCAGCAGTTACTCGGGTCAGGCCCTGAACACTGAAGCTTTCTTT.

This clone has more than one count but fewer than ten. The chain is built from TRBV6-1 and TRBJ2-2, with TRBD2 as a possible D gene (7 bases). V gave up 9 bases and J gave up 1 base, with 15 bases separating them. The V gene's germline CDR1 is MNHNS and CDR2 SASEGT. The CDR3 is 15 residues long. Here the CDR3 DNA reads TGTGCCAGTAGAAGGGGGGGACAGAACACCGGGGAGCTGTTTTTT. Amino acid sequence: CASRRGGQNTGELFF.

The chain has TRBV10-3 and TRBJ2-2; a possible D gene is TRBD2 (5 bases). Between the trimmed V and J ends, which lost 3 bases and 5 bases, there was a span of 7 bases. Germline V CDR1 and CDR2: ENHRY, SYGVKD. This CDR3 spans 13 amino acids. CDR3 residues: CAISETRTGELFF. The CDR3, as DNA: TGTGCCATCAGTGAAACTAGGACCGGGGAGCTGTTTTTT.

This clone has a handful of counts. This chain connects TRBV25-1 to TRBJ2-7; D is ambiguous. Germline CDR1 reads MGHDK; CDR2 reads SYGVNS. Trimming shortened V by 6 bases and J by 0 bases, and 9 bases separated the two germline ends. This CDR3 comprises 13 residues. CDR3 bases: TGTGCCAGCAGGGGCGAAAACTCCTACGAGCAGTACTTC. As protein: CASRGENSYEQYF.

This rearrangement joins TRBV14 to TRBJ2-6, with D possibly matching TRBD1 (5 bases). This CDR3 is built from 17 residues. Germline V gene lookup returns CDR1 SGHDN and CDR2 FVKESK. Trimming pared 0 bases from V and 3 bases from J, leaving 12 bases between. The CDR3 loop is CASSQDRGHGGANVLTF. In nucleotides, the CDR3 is TGTGCCAGCAGCCAAGATCGTGGACACGGTGGGGCCAACGTCCTGACTTTC.

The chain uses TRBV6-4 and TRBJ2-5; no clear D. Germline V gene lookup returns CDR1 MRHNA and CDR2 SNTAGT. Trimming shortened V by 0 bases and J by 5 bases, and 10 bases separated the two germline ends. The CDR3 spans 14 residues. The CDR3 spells CASSDSVSRETQYF. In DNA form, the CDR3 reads TGTGCCAGCAGTGACTCGGTTTCGAGGGAGACCCAGTACTTC.

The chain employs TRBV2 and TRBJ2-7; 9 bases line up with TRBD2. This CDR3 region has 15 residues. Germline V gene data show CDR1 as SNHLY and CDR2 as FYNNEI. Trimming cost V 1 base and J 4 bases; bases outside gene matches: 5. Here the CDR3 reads CASSEGPSGNYEQYF. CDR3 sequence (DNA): TGTGCCAGCAGTGAAGGGCCTAGCGGGAATTACGAGCAGTACTTC.

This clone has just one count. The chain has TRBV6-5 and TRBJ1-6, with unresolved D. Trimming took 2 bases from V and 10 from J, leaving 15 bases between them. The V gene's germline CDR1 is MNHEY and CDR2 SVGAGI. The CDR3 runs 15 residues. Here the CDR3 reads CASSYGWRTQSPLHF. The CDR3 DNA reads TGTGCCAGCAGTTACGGTTGGCGGACTCAGTCACCCCTCCACTTT.

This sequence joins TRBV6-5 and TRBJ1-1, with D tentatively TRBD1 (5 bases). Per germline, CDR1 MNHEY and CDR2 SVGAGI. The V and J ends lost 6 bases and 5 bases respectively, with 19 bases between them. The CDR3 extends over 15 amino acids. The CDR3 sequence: CASSHTGGGSTEAFF. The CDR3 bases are TGTGCCAGCAGCCACACGGGGGGGGGATCGACTGAAGCTTTCTTT.

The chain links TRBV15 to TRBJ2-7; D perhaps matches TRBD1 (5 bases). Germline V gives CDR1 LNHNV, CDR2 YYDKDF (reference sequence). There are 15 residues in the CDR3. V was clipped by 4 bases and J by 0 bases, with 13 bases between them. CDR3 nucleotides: TGTGCCACCAGCAAAGAGACAGCTCACTCCTACGAGCAGTACTTC. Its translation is CATSKETAHSYEQYF.

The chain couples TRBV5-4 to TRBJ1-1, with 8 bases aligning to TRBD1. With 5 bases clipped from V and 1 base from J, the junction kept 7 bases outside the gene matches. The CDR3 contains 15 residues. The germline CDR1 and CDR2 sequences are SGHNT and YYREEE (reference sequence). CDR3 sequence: CASRATGGRNTEAFF. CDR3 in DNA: TGTGCCAGCAGAGCTACAGGGGGTCGGAACACTGAAGCTTTCTTT. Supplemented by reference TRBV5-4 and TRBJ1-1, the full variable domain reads ETGVTQSPTHLIKTRGQQVTLRCSSQSGHNTVSWYQQALGQGPQFIFQYYREEENGRGNFPPRFSGLQFPNYSSELNVNALELDDSALYLCASRATGGRNTEAFFGQGTRLTVV.

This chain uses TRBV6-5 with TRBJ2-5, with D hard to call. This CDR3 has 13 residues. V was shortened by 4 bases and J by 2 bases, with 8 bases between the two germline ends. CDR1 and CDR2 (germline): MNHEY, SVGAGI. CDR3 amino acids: CASSLAEQETQYF. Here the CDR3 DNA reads TGTGCCAGCAGTTTGGCGGAACAAGAGACCCAGTACTTC.

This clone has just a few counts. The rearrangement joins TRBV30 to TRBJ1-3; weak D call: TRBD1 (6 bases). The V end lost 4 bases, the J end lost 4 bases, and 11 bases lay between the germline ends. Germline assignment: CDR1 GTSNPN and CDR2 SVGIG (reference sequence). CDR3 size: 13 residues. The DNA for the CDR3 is TGTGCCTGGACCTCGGGACACGGAAACACCATATATTTT. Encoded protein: CAWTSGHGNTIYF.

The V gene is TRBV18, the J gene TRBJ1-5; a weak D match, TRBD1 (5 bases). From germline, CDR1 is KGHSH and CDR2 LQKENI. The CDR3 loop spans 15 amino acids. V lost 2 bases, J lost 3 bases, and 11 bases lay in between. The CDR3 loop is CASSPVDSDNQPQHF. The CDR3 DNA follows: TGTGCCAGCTCACCAGTTGACAGCGACAATCAGCCCCAGCATTTT.

CDR3: CASSSSGNSPLHF. Here the CDR3 DNA reads TGTGCCAGCAGCTCTTCGGGGAATTCACCCCTCCACTTT. The gene calls are TRBV7-9 and TRBJ1-6; no clear D. V was trimmed by 4 bases and J by 7 bases, leaving 8 bases between them. Per the germline V gene, CDR1 is SEHNR and CDR2 is FQNEAQ (reference sequence). The CDR3 is 13 amino acids.

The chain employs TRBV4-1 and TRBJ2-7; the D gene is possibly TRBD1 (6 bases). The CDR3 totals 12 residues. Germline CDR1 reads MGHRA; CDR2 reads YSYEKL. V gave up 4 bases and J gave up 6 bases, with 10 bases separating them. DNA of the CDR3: TGCGCCAGCAGCCTAGGACAGCGCGAGCAGTACTTC. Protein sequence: CASSLGQREQYF.

In DNA, the CDR3 is TGCGCCAGCAGCCAAGAACGGGGAGGGACAGGTGGCTCTGGAAACACCATATATTTT. Residues: CASSQERGGTGGSGNTIYF. J is TRBJ1-3 and V is TRBV4-1; 8 bases fit TRBD1. Germline V gene data show CDR1 as MGHRA and CDR2 as YSYEKL. The CDR3 consists of 19 residues. Trimming removed 0 bases from V and 0 bases from J; junction bases left unmatched: 10.

The CDR3 is CASSLWFGQTRNSYNEQFF. For the CDR3, the DNA is TGTGCCAGCAGCTTATGGTTCGGACAGACCCGGAACTCCTACAATGAGCAGTTCTTC. The gene calls are TRBV13 and TRBJ2-1; D perhaps matches TRBD1 (6 bases). This CDR3 is 19 amino acids long. Germline CDR1 is PRHDT and CDR2 is FYEKMQ (reference sequence). Trimming removed 2 bases at V and 0 bases at J, with 20 bases between.

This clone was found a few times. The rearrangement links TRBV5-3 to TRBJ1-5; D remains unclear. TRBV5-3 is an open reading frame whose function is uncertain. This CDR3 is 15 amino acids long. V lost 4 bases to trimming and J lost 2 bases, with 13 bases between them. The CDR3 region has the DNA TGTGCCAGAAGCACCTTAGAGGTGCGCAATCAGCCCCAGCATTTT. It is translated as CARSTLEVRNQPQHF.

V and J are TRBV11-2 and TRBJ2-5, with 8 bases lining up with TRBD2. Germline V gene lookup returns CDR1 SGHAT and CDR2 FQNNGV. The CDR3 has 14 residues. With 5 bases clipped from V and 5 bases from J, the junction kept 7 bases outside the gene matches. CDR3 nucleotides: TGTGCCAGCAGCCCAACGGGGGGGACGGAGACCCAGTACTTC. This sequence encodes CASSPTGGTETQYF.

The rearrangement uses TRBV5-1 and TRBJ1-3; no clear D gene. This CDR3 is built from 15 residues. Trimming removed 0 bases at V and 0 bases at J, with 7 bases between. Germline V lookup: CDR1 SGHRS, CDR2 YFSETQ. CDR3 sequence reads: CASSLVPSSGNTIYF. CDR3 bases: TGCGCCAGCAGCTTGGTTCCGAGCTCTGGAAACACCATATATTTT.

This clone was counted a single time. CDR3 DNA: TGCAGCGTTGAGGGACAGGGGGTTTTCGAGCAGTTCTTC. Protein sequence: CSVEGQGVFEQFF. The chain combines TRBV29-1 with TRBJ2-1; TRBD1 matches 11 bases. J lost 10 bases, V lost 3 bases, and 5 bases had no gene match. This CDR3 has 13 amino acids. From germline, CDR1 is SQVTM and CDR2 ANQGSEA.

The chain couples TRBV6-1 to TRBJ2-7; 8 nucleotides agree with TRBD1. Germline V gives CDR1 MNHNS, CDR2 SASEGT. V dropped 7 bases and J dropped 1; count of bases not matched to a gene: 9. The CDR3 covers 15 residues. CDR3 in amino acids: CASTRMGQVSYEQYF. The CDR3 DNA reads TGTGCCAGCACCAGAATGGGACAGGTGTCCTACGAGCAGTACTTC.